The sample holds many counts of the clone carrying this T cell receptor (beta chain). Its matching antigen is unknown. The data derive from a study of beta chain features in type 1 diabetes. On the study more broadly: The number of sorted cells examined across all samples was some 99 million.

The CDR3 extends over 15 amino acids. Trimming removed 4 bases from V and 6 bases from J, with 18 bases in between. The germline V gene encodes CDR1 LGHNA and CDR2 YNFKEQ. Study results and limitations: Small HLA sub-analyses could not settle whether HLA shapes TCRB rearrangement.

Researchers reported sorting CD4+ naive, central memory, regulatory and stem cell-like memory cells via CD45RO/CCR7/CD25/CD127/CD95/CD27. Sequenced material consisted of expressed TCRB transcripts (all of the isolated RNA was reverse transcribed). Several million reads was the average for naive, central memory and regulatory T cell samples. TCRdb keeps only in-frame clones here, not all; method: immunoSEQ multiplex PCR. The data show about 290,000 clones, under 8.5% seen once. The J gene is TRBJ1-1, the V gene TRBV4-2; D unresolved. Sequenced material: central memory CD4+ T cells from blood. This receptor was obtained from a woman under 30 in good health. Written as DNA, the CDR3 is TGTGCCAGCAGCCGCGACTGGGAAGGAGTGGCTGAAGCTTTCTTT. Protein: CASSRDWEGVAEAFF.